The rows below give T cell receptor beta chains drawn from one sample of a study of shared clonotypes between healthy human individuals. Only in-frame clones appear in the TCRdb table, and some are missing; sequencing was by immunoSEQ multiplex PCR. Of roughly 700,000 clones listed, roughly 70% are singletons. The specimen was memory CD4+ T cells sorted from blood. The receptors here all came from a woman younger than 45 in good health. The CDR3 runs from the conserved cysteine through the conserved F or W. D genes are given only for firm matches. A row's size may be missing; if present it is once, few, many or a size class.

>once|TRBJ1-5|TRBV5-1|.
TGCGCCAGCAGCTTGGGGGACGGGCTTAGCAATCAGCCCCAGCATTTT
CASSLGDGLSNQPQHF
>.|TRBJ2-7|TRBV2|TRBD1
TGTGCCAGCAGCGGAACCGGGACAGGGGTGTCCTACGAGCAGTACTTC
CASSGTGTGVSYEQYF
>.|TRBJ1-2|TRBV20-1|.
TGCAGTGCTAGAGACTATTATGGCTACACCTTC
CSARDYYGYTF
>.|TRBJ2-1|TRBV15|TRBD2
TGTGCCACCTGGCCCGGGACTAGCGGGAGGGCACGATACAATGAGCAGTTCTTC
CATWPGTSGRARYNEQFF
>many|TRBJ1-1|TRBV9|.
TGTGCCAGCAGCTATCTGACTGTAATGAACACTGAAGCTTTCTTT
CASSYLTVMNTEAFF
>.|TRBJ2-1|TRBV29-1|.
TGCAGCGTTACTAGCAGGGATCGCTACAATGAGCAGTTCTTC
CSVTSRDRYNEQFF
>.|TRBJ2-7|TRBV5-1|TRBD2
TGCGCCAGCAGCTTGGTTCCTAGCGGGGGCTACGAGCAGTACTTC
CASSLVPSGGYEQYF
>few|TRBJ2-7|TRBV6-5|TRBD2
TGTGCCAGCAGCACCACTAGCGGGAGCTCCTACGAGCAGTACTTC
CASSTTSGSSYEQYF
>.|TRBJ2-2|TRBV5-1|.
TGCGCCAGCAGCTCGGGGAGTCGGGACACCGGGGAGCTGTTTTTT
CASSSGSRDTGELFF
>few|TRBJ1-2|TRBV11-2|.
TGTGCCAGCAGTCAGAACGGCTATGGCTACACCTTC
CASSQNGYGYTF
>.|TRBJ2-1|TRBV28|TRBD2
TGTGCCAGCAGTAAGACTAGCGGGGCTGATCGTCAGTTCTTC
CASSKTSGADRQFF
>.|TRBJ2-3|TRBV29-1|.
TGCAGCGTGGGGGCCACCTCTAGCACAGATACGCAGTATTTT
CSVGATSSTDTQYF
>.|TRBJ2-4|TRBV30|TRBD1
TGTGCCTGGGAGAAAGACAGGGACATTCAGTACTTC
CAWEKDRDIQYF
>.|TRBJ2-3|TRBV9|.
TGTGCCAGCAGCCAAGTTCAACCAGATACGCAGTATTTT
CASSQVQPDTQYF